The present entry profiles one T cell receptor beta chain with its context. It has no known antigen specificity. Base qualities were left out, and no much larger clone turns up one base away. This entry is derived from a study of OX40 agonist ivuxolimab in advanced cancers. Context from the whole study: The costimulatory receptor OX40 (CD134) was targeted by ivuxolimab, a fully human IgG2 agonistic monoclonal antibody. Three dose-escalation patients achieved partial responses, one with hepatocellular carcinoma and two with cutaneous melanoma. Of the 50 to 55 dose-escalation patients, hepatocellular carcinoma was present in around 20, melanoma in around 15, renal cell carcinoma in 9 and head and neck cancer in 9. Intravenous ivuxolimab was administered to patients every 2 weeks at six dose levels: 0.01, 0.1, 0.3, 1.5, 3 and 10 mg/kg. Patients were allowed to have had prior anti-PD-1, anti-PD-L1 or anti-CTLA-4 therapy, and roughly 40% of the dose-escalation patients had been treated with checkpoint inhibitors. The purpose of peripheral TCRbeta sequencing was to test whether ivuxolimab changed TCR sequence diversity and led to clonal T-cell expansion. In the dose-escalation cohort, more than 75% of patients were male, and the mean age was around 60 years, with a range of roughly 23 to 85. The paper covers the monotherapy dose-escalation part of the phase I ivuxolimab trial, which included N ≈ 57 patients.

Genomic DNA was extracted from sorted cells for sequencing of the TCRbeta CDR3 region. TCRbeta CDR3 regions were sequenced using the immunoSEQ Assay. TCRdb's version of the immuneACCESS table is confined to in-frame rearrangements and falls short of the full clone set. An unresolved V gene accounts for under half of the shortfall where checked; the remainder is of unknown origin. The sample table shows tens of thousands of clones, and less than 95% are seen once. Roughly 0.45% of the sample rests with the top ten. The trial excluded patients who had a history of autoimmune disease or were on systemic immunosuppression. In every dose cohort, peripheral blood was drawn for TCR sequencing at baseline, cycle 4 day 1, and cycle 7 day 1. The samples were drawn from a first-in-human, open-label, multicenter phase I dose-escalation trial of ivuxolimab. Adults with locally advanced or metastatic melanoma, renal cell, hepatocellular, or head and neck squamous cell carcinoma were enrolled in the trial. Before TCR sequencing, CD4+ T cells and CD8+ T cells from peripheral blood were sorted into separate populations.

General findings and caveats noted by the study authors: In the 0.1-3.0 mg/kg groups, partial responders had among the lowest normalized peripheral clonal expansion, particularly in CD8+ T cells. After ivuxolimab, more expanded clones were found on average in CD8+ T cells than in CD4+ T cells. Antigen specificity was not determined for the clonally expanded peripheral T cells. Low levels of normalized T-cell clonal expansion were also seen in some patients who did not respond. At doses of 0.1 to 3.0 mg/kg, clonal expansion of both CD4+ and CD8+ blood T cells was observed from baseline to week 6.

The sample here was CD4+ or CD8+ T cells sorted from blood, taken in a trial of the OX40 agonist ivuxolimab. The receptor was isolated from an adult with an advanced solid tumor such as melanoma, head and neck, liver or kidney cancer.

The sequenced DNA: TGTGCCAGCAGTCAGGGGGCTGACTATGGCTACACCTTC. Translated, this is CASSQGADYGYTF. Recombination connected TRBV6-5 to TRBJ1-2; 8 middle bases align to TRBD1. The CDR3 runs 13 amino acids, cysteine and phenylalanine included. Only the CDR3 DNA stays, 39 bases, in frame from base 1. Clipping removes 5 bases from V and 3 bases from J, with 2 as the unmatched junction base count. From the germline V gene, CDR1 is MNHEY and CDR2 is SVGAGI.